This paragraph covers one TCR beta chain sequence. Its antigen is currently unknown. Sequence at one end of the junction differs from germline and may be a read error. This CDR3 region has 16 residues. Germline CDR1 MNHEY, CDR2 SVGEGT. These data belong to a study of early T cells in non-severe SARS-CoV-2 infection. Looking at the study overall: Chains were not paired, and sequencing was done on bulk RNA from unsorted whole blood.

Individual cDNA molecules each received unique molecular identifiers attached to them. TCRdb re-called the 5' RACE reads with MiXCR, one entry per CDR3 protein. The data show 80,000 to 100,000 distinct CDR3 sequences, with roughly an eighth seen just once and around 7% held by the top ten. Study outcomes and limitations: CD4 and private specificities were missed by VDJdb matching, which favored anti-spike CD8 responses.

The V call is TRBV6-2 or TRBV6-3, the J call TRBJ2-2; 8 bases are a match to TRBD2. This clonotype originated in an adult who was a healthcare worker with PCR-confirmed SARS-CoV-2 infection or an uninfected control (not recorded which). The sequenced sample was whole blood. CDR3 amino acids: CASSYSSSSGSGVLFF. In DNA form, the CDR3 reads TGTGCCAGCAGTTACTCGAGTTCTAGCGGGTCCGGGGTGCTGTTTTTT.